The 7 T cell receptor beta chains given below trace back to one sample, sequenced in a study of T cell changes during pregnancy in multiple sclerosis. The protocol was immunoSEQ multiplex PCR, while the TCRdb copy is restricted to in-frame clones and leaves out a portion. The sample consists of around 84,000 clones, 94% of them appearing once. The sequencing here drew on peripheral blood, taken in the second trimester of pregnancy. These receptors originate from a female donor in good health, enrolled as a control in a pregnancy study.

The CDR3, as DNA: TGTGCCAGCAGCGCCGGGACAGTTCTCAATGAGCAGTTCTTC. The encoded protein is CASSAGTVLNEQFF. This chain links TRBV7-6 with TRBJ2-1; 7 bases match TRBD1. Germline values: CDR1 SGHVS, CDR2 FNYEAQ. The CDR3 sequence is 14 residues long. The junction had 7 bases not matched to a gene; V was cut back by 5 bases and J by 6 bases.

This chain joins TRBV5-6 and TRBJ2-7; D remains unclear. V was shortened by 2 bases and J by 3 bases, with 6 bases between the two germline ends. The CDR3 runs to 12 residues. The germline gives CDR1 SGHDT, CDR2 YYEEEE. The DNA of the CDR3 is TGTGCCAGCAGCTTAGCCAACTACGAGCAGTACTTC. Encoded protein: CASSLANYEQYF.

The rearrangement uses TRBV28 and TRBJ2-2; D may be TRBD2 (6 bases). Looked up from germline, CDR1 is MDHEN and CDR2 is SYDVKM. Deletions cut 2 bases from V and 5 bases from J, with 12 bases between. This CDR3 spans 15 amino acids. The CDR3 DNA reads as TGTGCCAGCAGTTTACCGGGAGTGAGGACCGGGGAGCTGTTTTTT. Its protein is CASSLPGVRTGELFF.

The sample holds one count of this clone. The rearrangement uses TRBV19 and TRBJ2-7, with 7 bases that match TRBD1. Trimming removed 3 bases from V and 3 bases from J; junction bases left unmatched: 5. This CDR3 is built from 14 residues. The germline V gene has CDR1 LNHDA and CDR2 SQIVND (reference sequence). As DNA, the CDR3 is TGTGCCAGTAGTATGGGACAGAATTACTACGAGCAGTACTTC. Protein sequence: CASSMGQNYYEQYF.

This clone appeared a single time. The chain carries TRBV6-1 and TRBJ2-7, with D possibly being TRBD1 (6 bases). This CDR3 contains 14 residues. V lost 2 bases and J lost 3, with 11 bases in between. Germline-derived CDR1 and CDR2 are MNHNS and SASEGT. This CDR3 reads CASSEWTEYYEQYF. The CDR3 nucleotides are TGTGCCAGCAGTGAATGGACAGAGTACTACGAGCAGTACTTC.

The chain uses TRBV7-2 and TRBJ1-2; possibly TRBD1 for D (6 bases). The CDR3 covers 14 residues. Germline V gene sequence: CDR1 SGHTA, CDR2 FQGNSA. V gave up 5 bases and J gave up 4 bases, with 14 bases separating them. CDR3: CASSAAGEPYGYTF. For the CDR3, the DNA is TGTGCCAGCAGCGCCGCAGGGGAGCCCTATGGCTACACCTTC.

The rearrangement uses TRBV5-6 and TRBJ2-3; perhaps TRBD1 as D (6 bases). V lost 4 bases to trimming and J lost 5 bases, with 20 bases between them. CDR3 length: 16 amino acids. The germline V gene encodes CDR1 SGHDT and CDR2 YYEEEE. CDR3 region: CASSGVTGKRGDTQYF. CDR3 in DNA: TGTGCCAGCAGCGGAGTTACAGGGAAGAGGGGAGATACGCAGTATTTT.